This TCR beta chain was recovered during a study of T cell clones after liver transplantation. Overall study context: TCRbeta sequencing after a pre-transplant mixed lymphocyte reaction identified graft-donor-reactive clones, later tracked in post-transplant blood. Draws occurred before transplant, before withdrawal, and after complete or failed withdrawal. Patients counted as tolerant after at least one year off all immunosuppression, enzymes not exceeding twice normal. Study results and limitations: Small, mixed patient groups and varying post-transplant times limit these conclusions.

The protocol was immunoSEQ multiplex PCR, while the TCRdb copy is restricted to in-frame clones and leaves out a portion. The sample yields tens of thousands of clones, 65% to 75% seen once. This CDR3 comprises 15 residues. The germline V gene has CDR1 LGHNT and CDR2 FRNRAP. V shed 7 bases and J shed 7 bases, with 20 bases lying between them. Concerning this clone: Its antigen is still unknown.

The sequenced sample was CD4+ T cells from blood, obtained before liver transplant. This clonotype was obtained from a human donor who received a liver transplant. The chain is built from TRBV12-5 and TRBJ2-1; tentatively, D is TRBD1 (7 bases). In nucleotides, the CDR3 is TGTGCTAGTGCCCTTGCGGCAGGGGGGAAGAATGAGCAGTTCTTC. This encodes CASALAAGGKNEQFF.